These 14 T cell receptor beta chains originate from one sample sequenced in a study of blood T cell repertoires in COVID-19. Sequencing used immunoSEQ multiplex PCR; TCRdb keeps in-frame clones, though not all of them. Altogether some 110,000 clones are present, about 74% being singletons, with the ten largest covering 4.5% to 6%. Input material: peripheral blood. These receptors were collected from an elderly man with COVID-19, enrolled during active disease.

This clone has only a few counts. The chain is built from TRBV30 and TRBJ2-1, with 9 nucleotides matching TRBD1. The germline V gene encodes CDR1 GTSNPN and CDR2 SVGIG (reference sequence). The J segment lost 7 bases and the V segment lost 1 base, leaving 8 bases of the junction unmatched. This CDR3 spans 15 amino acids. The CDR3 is CAWSETGGAGNEQFF. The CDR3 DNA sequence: TGTGCCTGGAGTGAAACAGGGGGCGCCGGGAATGAGCAGTTCTTC.

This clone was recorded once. CDR3 region: CASSPGTATGYTF. CDR3 DNA sequence: TGTGCCAGCAGCCCAGGGACAGCTACAGGCTACACCTTC. V gene TRBV7-8 combines with J gene TRBJ1-2, with 7 bases fitting TRBD1. This CDR3 has 13 amino acids. Germline loops: CDR1 SGHVS, CDR2 FQNEAQ. J gave up 8 bases and V 5 bases, and 8 bases lay outside the gene matches.

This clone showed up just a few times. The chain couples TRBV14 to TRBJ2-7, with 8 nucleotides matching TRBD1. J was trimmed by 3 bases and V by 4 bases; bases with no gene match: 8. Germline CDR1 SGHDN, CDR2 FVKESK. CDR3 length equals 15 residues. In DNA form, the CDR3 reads TGTGCCAGCAGCCCTCTTGCCGACAGGGGCTACGAGCAGTACTTC. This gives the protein CASSPLADRGYEQYF.

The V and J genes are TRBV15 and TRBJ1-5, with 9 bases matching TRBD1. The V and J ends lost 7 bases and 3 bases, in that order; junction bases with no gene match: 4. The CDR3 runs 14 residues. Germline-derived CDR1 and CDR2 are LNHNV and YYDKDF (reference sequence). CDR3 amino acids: CATTRDRVNQPQHF. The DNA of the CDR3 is TGTGCCACCACCAGGGACAGGGTCAATCAGCCCCAGCATTTT.

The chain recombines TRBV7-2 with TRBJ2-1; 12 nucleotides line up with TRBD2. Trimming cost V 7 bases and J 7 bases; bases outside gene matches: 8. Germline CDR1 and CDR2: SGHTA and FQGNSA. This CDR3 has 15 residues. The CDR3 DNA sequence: TGTGCCAGCACCCTGACTAGCGGGAGAGTGAATGAGCAGTTCTTC. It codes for CASTLTSGRVNEQFF.

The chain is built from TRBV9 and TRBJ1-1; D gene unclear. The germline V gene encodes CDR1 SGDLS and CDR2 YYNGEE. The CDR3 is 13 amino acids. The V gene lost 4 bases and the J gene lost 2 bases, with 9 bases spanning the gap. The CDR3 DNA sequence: TGTGCCAGCAGCCCTCGAGGCAACACTGAAGCTTTCTTT. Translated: CASSPRGNTEAFF.

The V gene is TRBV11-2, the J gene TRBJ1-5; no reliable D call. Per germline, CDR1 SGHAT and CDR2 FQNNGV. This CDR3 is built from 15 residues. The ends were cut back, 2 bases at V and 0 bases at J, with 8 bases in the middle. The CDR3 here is CASSLTPDSNQPQHF. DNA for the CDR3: TGTGCCAGCAGCTTAACTCCTGATAGCAATCAGCCCCAGCATTTT.

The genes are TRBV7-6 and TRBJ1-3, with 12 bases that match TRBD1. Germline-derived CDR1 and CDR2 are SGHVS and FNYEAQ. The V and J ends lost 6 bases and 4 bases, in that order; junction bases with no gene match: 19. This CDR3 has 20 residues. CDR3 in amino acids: CASSKVARHGTGGVGNTIYF. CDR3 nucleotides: TGTGCCAGCAGTAAAGTGGCACGACACGGGACAGGGGGCGTCGGAAACACCATATATTTT.

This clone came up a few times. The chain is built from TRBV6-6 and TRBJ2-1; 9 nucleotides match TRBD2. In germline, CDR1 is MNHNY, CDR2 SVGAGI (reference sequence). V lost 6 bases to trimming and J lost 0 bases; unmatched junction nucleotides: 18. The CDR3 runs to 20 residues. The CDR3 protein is CASSTYGASGTGGSYNEQFF. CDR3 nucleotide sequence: TGTGCCAGCAGCACATACGGAGCTAGCGGGACCGGTGGCTCCTACAATGAGCAGTTCTTC.

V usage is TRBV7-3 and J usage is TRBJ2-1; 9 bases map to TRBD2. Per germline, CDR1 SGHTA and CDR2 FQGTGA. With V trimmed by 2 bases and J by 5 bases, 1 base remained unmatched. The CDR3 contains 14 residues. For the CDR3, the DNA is TGTGCCAGCAGCTTACTAGCGGGGAACAATGAGCAGTTCTTC. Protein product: CASSLLAGNNEQFF. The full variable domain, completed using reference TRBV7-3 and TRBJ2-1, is GAGVSQTPSNKVTEKGKYVELRCDPISGHTALYWYRQSLGQGPEFLIYFQGTGAADDSGLPNDRFFAVRPEGSVSTLKIQRTERGDSAVYLCASSLLAGNNEQFFGPGTRLTVL.

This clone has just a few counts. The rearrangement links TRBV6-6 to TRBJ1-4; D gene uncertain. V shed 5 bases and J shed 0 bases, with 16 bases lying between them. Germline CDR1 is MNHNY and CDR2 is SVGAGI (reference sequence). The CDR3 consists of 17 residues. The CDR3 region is CASSRPRAEATNEKLFF. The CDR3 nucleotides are TGTGCCAGCAGTCGCCCCCGGGCGGAGGCAACTAATGAAAAACTGTTTTTT.

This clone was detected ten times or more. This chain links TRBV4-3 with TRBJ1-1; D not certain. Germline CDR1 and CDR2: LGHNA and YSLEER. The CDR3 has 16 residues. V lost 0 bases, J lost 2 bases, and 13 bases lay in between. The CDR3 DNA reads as TGCGCCAGCAGCCAAGAAGTGACAACTCTAAACACTGAAGCTTTCTTT. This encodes CASSQEVTTLNTEAFF.

CDR3 in amino acids: CASSTTRGVNTQYF. The CDR3 coding sequence is TGTGCCAGCAGCACCACCCGGGGGGTTAATACGCAGTATTTT. The rearrangement joins TRBV7-8 to TRBJ2-3; 7 nucleotides align to TRBD2. Trimming took 5 bases from V and 7 from J; bases not matched to a gene: 9. Germline V gives CDR1 SGHVS, CDR2 FQNEAQ. The CDR3 extends over 14 amino acids.

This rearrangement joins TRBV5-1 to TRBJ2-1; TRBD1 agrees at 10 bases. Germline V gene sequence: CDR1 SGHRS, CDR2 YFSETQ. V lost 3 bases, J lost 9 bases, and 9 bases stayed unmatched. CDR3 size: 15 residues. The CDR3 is CASSYVGQGFGEQFF. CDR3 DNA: TGCGCCAGCAGCTACGTGGGACAGGGGTTTGGTGAGCAGTTCTTC. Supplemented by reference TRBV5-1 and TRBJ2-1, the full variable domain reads KAGVTQTPRYLIKTRGQQVTLSCSPISGHRSVSWYQQTPGQGLQFLFEYFSETQRNKGNFPGRFSGRQFSNSRSEMNVSTLELGDSALYLCASSYVGQGFGEQFFGPGTRLTVL.